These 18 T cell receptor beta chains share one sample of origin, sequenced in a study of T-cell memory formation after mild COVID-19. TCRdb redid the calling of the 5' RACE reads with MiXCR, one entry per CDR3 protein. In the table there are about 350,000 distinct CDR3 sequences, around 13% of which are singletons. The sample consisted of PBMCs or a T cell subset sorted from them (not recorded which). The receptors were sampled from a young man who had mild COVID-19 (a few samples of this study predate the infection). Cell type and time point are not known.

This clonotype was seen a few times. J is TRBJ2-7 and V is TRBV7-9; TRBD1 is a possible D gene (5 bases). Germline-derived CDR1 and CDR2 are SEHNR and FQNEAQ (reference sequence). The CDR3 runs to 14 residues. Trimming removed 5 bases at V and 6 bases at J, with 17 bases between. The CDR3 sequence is CASSGDSAPPEQYF. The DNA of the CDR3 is TGTGCCAGCAGCGGTGACAGTGCACCGCCCGAGCAGTACTTC. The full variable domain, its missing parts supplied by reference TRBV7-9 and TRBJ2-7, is DTGVSQNPRHKITKRGQNVTFRCDPISEHNRLYWYRQTLGQGPEFLTYFQNEAQLEKSRLLSDRFSAERPKGSFSTLEIQRTEQGDSAMYLCASSGDSAPPEQYFGPGTRLTVT.

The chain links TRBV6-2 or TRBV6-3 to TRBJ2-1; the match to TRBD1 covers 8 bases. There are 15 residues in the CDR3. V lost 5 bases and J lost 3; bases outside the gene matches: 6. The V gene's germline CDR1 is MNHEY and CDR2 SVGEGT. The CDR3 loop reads CASSTRDRSYNEQFF. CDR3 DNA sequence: TGTGCCAGCAGTACCCGGGACAGGAGCTACAATGAGCAGTTCTTC.

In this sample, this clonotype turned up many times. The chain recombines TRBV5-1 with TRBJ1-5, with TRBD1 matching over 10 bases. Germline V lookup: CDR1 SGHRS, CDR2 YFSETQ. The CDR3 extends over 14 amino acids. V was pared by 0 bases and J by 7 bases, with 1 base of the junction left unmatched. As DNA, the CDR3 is TGCGCCAGCAGCTTGGGGACAGGGGGACAGCCCCAGCATTTT. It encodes CASSLGTGGQPQHF.

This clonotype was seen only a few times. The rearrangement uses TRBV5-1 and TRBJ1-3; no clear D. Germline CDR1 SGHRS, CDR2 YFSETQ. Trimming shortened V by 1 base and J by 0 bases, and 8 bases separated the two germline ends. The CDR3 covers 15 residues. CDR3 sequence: CASSLRPDSGNTIYF. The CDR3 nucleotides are TGCGCCAGCAGCTTGCGCCCCGACTCTGGAAACACCATATATTTT.

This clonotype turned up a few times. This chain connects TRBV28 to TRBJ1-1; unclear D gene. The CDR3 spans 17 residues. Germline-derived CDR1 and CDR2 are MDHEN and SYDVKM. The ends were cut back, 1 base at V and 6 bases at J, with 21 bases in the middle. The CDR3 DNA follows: TGTGCCAGCAGTTTATTGCCGGGCAGGATGGTTGGTCCTGAAGCTTTCTTT. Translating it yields CASSLLPGRMVGPEAFF.

CDR3 loop: CSARLGGGRTDTQYF. In nucleotides, the CDR3 is TGCAGTGCTAGATTGGGCGGGGGCCGCACAGATACGCAGTATTTT. This sequence joins TRBV20-1 and TRBJ2-3; the D gene is possibly TRBD2 (7 bases). Germline CDR1 and CDR2: DFQATT and SNEGSKA (reference sequence). Trimming stripped 2 bases from V and 1 base from J, with 13 bases between. The CDR3 has 15 residues.

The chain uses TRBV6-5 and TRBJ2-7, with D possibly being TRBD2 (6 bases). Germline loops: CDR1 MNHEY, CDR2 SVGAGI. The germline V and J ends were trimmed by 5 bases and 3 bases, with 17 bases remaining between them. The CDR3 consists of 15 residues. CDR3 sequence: CASSRSAGRGYEQYV. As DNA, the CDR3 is TGTGCCAGCAGTAGATCCGCGGGGAGAGGCTACGAGCAGTACGTC.

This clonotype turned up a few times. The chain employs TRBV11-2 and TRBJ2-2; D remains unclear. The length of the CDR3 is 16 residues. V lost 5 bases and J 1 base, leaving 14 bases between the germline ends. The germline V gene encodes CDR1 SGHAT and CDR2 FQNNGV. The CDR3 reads CASSNPMWENTGELFF. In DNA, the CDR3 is TGTGCCAGCAGCAATCCGATGTGGGAGAACACCGGGGAGCTGTTTTTT.

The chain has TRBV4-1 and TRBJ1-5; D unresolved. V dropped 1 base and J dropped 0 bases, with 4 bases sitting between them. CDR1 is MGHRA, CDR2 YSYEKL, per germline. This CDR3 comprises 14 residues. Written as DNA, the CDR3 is TGCGCCAGCAGCCAAGCCTTTAGCAATCAGCCCCAGCATTTT. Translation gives CASSQAFSNQPQHF.

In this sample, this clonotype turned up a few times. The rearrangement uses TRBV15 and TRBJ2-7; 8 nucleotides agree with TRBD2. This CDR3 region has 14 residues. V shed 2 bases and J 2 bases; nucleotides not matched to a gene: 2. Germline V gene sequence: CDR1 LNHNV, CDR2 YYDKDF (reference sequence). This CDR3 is CATSRLGGAYEQYF. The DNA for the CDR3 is TGTGCCACCAGCAGACTCGGGGGGGCCTACGAGCAGTACTTC.

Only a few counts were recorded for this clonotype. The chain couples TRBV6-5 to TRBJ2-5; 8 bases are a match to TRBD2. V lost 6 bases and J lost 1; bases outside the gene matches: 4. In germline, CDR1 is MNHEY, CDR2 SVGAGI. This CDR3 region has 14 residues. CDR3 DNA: TGTGCCAGCAGCTCTACTAGCGGCCAAGAGACCCAGTACTTC. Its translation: CASSSTSGQETQYF.

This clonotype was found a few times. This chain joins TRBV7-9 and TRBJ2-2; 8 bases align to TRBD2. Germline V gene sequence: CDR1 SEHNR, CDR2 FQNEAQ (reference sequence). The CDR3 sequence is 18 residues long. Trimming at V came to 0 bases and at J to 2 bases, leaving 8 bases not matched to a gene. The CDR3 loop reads CASSLAYRGGTNTGELFF. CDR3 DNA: TGTGCCAGCAGCTTAGCGTATCGGGGGGGAACCAACACCGGGGAGCTGTTTTTT.

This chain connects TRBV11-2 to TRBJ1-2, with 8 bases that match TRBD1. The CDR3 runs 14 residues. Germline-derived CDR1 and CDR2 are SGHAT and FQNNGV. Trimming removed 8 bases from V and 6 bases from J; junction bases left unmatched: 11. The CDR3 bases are TGTGCCAGCGCCAGGGGGCTCGAGGCCGATGGCTACACCTTC. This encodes CASARGLEADGYTF.

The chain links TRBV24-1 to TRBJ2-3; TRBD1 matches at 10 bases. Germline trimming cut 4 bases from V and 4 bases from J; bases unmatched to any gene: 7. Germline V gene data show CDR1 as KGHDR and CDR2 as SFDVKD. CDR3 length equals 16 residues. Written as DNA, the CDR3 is TGTGCCACCAGTGAACCCTCCGGGACAGGGGCAGATACGCAGTATTTT. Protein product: CATSEPSGTGADTQYF.

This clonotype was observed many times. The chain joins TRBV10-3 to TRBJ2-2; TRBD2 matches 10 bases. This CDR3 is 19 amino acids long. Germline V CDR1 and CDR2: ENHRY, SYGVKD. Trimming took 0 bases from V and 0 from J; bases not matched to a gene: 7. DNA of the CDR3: TGTGCCATCAGTGAGTCGACTCTAGCGGGGGCCGCGAACACCGGGGAGCTGTTTTTT. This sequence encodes CAISESTLAGAANTGELFF.

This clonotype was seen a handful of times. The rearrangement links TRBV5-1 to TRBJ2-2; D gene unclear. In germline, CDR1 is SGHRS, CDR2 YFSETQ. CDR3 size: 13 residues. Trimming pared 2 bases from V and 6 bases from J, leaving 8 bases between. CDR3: CASSFVGSGELFF. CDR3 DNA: TGCGCCAGCAGCTTTGTGGGGTCCGGGGAGCTGTTTTTT.

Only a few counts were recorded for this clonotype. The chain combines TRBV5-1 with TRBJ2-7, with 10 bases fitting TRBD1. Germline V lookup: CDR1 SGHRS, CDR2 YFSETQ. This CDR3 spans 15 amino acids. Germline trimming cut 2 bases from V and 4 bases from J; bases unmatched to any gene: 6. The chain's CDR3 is CASSFGQGDEYEQYF. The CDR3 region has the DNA TGCGCCAGCAGCTTCGGACAGGGGGATGAATACGAGCAGTACTTC.

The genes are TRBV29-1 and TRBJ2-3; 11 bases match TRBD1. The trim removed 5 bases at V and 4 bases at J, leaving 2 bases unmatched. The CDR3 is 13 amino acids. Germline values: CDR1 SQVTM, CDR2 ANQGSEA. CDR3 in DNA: TGCAGCGTTCCGGGACAGGGGGCAGATACGCAGTATTTT. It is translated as CSVPGQGADTQYF.